Given below is one T cell receptor (beta chain) in context. Its cognate antigen is unknown. The CDR3 sequence is 16 residues long. V lost 0 bases to trimming and J lost 7 bases; unmatched junction nucleotides: 9. Looked up from germline, CDR1 is MGHRA and CDR2 is YSYEKL. These data are taken from a study of cytomegalovirus exposure and HLA in healthy donors. Study context: The 110 million or so unique TCR beta sequences, from about 179 million T cells, were found by an earlier analysis. Most genotyped donors, approximately 81% of about 430, had Caucasian-associated genetic ancestry.

Broader study findings: The study dropped some indistinguishable V segments, TRBV6-2 and TRBV6-3 among them. In an earlier analysis, about 87% or about 30%: the productive usage of most TCR beta V segments.

The PCR made use of 60 Vbeta and 13 Jbeta primers. Using immunoSEQ multiplex PCR, the repertoire was profiled, and TCRdb retains in-frame clones only, with some absent. Counted here are roughly 100,000 clones, over 70% occurring once; the ten biggest clones make up around 5.3%. The chain couples TRBV4-1 to TRBJ1-2; 9 bases agree with TRBD1. The clonotype originates from a male donor in good health and CMV-seronegative. The sequenced sample consisted of PBMCs. The CDR3, as DNA: TGCGCCAGCAGCCAAGAAAAAGGCTGGACAGGGGCTGGCTACACCTTC. It specifies CASSQEKGWTGAGYTF.